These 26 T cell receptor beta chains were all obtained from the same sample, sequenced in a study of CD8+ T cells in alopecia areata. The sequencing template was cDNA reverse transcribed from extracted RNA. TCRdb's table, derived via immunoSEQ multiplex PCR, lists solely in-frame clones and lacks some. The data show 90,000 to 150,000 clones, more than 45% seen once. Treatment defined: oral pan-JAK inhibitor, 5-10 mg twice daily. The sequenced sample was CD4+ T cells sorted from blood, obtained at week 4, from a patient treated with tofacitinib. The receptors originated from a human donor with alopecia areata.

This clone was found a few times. CDR3 region: CATLPQGRNTEAFF. DNA of the CDR3: TGTGCCACCCTACCACAGGGCCGGAACACTGAAGCTTTCTTT. This chain joins TRBV6-1 and TRBJ1-1; D is possibly TRBD1 (6 bases). CDR3 size: 14 residues. Trimming took off 10 bases at V and 1 base at J, with 16 bases between the two ends. The germline gives CDR1 MNHNS, CDR2 SASEGT.

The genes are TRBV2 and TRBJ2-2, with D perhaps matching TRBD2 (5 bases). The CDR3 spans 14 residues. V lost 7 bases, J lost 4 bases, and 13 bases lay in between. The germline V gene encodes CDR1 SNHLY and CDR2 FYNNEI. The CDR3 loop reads CASKEGESTGELFF. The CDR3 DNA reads TGTGCCAGCAAAGAGGGTGAATCCACCGGGGAGCTGTTTTTT.

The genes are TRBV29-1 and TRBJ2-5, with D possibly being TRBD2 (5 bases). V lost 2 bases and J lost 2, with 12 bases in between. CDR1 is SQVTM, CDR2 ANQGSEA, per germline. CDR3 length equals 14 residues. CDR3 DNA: TGCAGCGTTGAAATAGCGACCAAACAAGAGACCCAGTACTTC. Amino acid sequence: CSVEIATKQETQYF.

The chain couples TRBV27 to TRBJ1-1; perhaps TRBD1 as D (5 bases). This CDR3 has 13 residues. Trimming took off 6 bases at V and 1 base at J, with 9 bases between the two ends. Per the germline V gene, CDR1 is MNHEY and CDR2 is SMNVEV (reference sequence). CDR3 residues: CASRLTGNTEAFF. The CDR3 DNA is TGTGCCAGCAGACTTACAGGGAACACTGAAGCTTTCTTT.

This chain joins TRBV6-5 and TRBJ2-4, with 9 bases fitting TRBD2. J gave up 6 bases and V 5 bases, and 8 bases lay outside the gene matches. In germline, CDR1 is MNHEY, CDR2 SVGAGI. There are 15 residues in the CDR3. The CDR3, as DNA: TGTGCCAGCAGTGTCCTCGCGGGAGGGGGAAACATTCAGTACTTC. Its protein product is CASSVLAGGGNIQYF.

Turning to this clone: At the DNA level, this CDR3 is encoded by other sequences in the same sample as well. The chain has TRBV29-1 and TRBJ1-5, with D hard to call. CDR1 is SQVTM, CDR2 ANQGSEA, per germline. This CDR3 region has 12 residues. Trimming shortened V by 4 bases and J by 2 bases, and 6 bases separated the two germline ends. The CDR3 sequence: CSVVTGNQPQHF. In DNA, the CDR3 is TGCAGCGTTGTAACGGGCAATCAGCCCCAGCATTTT. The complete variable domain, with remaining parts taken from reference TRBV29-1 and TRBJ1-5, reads SAVISQKPSRDICQRGTSLTIQCQVDSQVTMMFWYRQQPGQSLTLIATANQGSEATYESGFVIDKFPISRPNLTFSTLTVSNMSPEDSSIYLCSVVTGNQPQHFGDGTRLSIL.

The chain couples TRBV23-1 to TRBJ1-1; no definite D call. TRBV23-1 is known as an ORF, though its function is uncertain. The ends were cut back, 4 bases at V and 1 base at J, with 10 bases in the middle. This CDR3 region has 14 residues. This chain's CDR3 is CASSLEVGNTEAFF. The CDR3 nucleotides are TGCGCCAGCAGTCTCGAGGTAGGGAACACTGAAGCTTTCTTT.

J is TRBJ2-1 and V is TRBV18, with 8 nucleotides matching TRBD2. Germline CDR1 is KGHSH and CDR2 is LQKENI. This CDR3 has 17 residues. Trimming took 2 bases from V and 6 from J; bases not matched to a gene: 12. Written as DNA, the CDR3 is TGTGCCAGCTCACCAATCGAAACTAGCGGATTTGCCAATGAGCAGTTCTTC. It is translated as CASSPIETSGFANEQFF. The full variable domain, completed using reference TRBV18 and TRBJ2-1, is NAGVMQNPRHLVRRRGQEARLRCSPMKGHSHVYWYRQLPEEGLKFMVYLQKENIIDESGMPKERFSAEFPKEGPSILRIQQVVRGDSAAYFCASSPIETSGFANEQFFGPGTRLTVL.

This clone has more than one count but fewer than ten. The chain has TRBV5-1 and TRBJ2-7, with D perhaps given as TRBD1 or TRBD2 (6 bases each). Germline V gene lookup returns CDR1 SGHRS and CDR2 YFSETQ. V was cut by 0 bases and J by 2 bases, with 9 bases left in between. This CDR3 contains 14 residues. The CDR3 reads CASSLDGGPYEQYF. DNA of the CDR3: TGCGCCAGCAGCTTGGATGGGGGGCCCTACGAGCAGTACTTC.

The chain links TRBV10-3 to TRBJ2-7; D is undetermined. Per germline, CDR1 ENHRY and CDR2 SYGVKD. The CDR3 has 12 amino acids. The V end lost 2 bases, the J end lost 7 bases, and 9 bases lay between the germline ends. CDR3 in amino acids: CAISEVPKEQYF. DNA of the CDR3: TGTGCCATCAGTGAGGTTCCGAAAGAGCAGTACTTC.

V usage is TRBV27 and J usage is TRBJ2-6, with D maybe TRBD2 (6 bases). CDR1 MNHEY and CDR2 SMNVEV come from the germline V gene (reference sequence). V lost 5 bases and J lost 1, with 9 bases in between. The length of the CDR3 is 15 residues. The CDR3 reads CASSVRESGANVLTF. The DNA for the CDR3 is TGTGCCAGCAGTGTACGGGAGTCTGGGGCCAACGTCCTGACTTTC.

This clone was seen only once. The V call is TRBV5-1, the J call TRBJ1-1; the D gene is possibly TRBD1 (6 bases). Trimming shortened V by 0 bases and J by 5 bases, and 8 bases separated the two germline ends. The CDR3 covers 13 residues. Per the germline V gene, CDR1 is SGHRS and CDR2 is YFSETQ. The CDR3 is CASSLERGTEAFF. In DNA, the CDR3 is TGCGCCAGCAGCTTGGAAAGGGGGACTGAAGCTTTCTTT.

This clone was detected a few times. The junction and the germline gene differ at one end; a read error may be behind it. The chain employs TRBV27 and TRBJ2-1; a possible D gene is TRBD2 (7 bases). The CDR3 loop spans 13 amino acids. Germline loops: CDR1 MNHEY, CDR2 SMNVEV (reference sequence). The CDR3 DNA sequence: TGTGCCAGCAGTTTAAGGGGGGGGCATCTCTGTCTCTTC. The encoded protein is CASSLRGGHLCLF.

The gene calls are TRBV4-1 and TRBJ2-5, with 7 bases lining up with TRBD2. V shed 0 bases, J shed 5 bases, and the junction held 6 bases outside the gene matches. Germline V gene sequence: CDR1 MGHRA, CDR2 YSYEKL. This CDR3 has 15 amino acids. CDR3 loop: CASSQDWGGVETQYF. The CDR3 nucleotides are TGCGCCAGCAGCCAAGATTGGGGAGGGGTGGAGACCCAGTACTTC.

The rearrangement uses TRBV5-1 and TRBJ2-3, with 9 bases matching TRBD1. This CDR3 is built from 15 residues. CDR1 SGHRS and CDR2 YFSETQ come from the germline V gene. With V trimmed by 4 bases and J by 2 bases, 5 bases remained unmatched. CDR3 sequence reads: CASSPGQGLTDTQYF. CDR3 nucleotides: TGCGCCAGCAGCCCGGGACAGGGTCTCACAGATACGCAGTATTTT.

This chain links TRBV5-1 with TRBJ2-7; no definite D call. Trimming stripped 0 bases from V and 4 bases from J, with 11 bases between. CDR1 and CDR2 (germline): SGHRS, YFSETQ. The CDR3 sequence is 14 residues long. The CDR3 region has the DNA TGCGCCAGCAGCTTGGCCTCAGAGTTTTACGAGCAGTACTTC. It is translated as CASSLASEFYEQYF.

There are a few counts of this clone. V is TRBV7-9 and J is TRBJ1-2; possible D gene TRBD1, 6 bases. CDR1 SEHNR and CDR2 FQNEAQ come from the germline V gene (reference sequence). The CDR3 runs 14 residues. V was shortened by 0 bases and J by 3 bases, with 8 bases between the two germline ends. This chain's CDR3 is CASSLAPGDYGYTF. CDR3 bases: TGTGCCAGCAGCTTAGCACCAGGGGACTATGGCTACACCTTC.

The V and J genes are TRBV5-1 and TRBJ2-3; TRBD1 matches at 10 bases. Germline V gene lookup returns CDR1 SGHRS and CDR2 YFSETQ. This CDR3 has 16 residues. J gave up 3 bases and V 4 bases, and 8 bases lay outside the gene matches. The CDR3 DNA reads TGCGCCAGCAGCAAAAATGACAGGGGGCGGACAGATACGCAGTATTTT. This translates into CASSKNDRGRTDTQYF.

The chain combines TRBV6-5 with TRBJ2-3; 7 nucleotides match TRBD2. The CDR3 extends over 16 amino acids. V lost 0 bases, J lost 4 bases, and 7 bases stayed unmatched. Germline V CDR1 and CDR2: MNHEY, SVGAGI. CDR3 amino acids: CASSYSPRGVADTQYF. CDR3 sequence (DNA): TGTGCCAGCAGTTACTCCCCTCGGGGGGTGGCAGATACGCAGTATTTT.

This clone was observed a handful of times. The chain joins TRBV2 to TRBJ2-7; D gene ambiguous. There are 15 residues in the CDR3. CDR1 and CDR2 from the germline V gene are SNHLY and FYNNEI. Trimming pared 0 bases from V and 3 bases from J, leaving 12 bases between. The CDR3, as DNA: TGTGCCAGCAGTGAAGCGGTGGGCAAGCTCTACGAGCAGTACTTC. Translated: CASSEAVGKLYEQYF.

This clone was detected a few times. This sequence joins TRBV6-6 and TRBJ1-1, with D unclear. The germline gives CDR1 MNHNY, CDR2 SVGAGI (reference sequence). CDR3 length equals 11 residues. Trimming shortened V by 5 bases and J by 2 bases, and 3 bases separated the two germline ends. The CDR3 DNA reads TGTGCCAGCAGTGACAACACTGAAGCTTTCTTT. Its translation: CASSDNTEAFF.

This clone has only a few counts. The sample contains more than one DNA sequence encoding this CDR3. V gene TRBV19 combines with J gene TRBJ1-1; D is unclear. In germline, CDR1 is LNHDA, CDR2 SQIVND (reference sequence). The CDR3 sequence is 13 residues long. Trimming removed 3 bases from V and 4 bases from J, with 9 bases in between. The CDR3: CASSMTGSTEAFF. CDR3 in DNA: TGTGCCAGTAGTATGACGGGATCCACTGAAGCTTTCTTT.

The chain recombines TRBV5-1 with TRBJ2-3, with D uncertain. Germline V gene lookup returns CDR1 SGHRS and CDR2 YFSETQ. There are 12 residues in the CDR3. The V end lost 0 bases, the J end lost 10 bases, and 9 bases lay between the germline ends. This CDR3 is CASSLEGKSQYF. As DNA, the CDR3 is TGCGCCAGCAGCTTGGAAGGGAAGTCGCAGTATTTT.

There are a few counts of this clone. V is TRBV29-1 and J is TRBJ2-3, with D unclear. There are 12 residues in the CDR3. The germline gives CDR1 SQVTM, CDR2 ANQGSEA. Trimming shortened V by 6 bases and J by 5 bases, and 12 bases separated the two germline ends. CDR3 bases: TGCAGCGTCACGCCCCGCGAAGATACGCAGTATTTT. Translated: CSVTPREDTQYF.

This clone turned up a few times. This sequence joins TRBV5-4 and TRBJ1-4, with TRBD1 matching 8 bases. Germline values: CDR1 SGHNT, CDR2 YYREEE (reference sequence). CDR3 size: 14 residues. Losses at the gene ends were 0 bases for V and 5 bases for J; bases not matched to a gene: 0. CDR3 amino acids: CASSLDRGNEKLFF. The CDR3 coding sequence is TGTGCCAGCAGCTTGGACAGGGGGAATGAAAAACTGTTTTTT.

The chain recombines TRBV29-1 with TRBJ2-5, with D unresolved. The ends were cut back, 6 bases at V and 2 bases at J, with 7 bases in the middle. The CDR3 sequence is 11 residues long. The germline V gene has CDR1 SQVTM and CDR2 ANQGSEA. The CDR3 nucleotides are TGCAGCGTGAGGCAGCAAGAGACCCAGTACTTC. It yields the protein CSVRQQETQYF. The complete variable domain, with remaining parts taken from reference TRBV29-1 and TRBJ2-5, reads SAVISQKPSRDICQRGTSLTIQCQVDSQVTMMFWYRQQPGQSLTLIATANQGSEATYESGFVIDKFPISRPNLTFSTLTVSNMSPEDSSIYLCSVRQQETQYFGPGTRLLVL.